Listed below are T cell receptor beta chains from one sample, sequenced in a study of siplizumab effects on memory and regulatory T cells. Some clones are missing from TCRdb's copy, which holds only in-frame ones; the method was immunoSEQ multiplex PCR. The sample has approximately 68,000 clones, about 90% seen once; the top ten hold more than 25%. The sample comprised CD8+ T cells sorted from blood. These receptor sequences come from a human donor in good health. CDR3s include the opening cysteine and the closing phenylalanine or tryptophan. D genes are given only for firm matches. Not every row has a clone size; where given, it reads once, few, many or a size class.

-	TRBV2	-	TRBJ2-1	TGTGCCAGCAGTGGAGAAGGAGTATGGGATGAGCAGTTCTTC	CASSGEGVWDEQFF
-	TRBV11-2	few	TRBJ1-1	TGTGCCAGCAGGTCGACCATGAACACTGAAGCTTTCTTT	CASRSTMNTEAFF
-	TRBV27	-	TRBJ1-6	TGTGCCAGCACCTTAGGGAACACCTATAATTCACCCCTCCACTTT	CASTLGNTYNSPLHF
TRBD1	TRBV10-3	-	TRBJ1-1	TGTGCCATCAGTACAGGGGGCGCGAACACTGAAGCTTTCTTT	CAISTGGANTEAFF
TRBD2	TRBV25-1	-	TRBJ2-1	TGTGCCAGCTCTCCTCTAGCGGGAGTATACAATGAGCAGTTCTTC	CASSPLAGVYNEQFF
-	TRBV5-1	-	TRBJ1-6	TGCGCCAGCAGCTTGGATTCCGGGATAGGGAATTCACCCCTCCACTTT	CASSLDSGIGNSPLHF
-	TRBV4-1	once	TRBJ1-2	TGCGCCAGCAGCCAAGTTGCGAATTTGGGGGTTGCGAGTGGCTACACCTTC	CASSQVANLGVASGYTF
-	TRBV10-1	-	TRBJ2-3	TGCGCCAGCAGTGGGGGACGAGTTAGCACAGATACGCAGTATTTT	CASSGGRVSTDTQYF
-	TRBV2	-	TRBJ2-1	TGTGCCAGCAGTGAAGATGGTGGGGATGACAATGAGCAGTTCTTC	CASSEDGGDDNEQFF
TRBD2	TRBV14	-	TRBJ2-3	TGTGCCAGCAGCCAAGAAGGAGCGGGACTCACAGATACGCAGTATTTT	CASSQEGAGLTDTQYF
-	TRBV29-1	-	TRBJ1-1	TGCAGCGTACTTAAGATGAACACTGAAGCTTTCTTT	CSVLKMNTEAFF
-	TRBV15	-	TRBJ2-5	TGTGCCACCAGCGAGGGGGGGCAGAGACAAGAGACCCAGTACTTC	CATSEGGQRQETQYF
-	TRBV7-6	-	TRBJ1-1	TGTGCCAGCAGCCCTGTCGGGGGCGGAACTGAAGCTTTCTTT	CASSPVGGGTEAFF
-	TRBV10-3	-	TRBJ1-5	TGTGCCATCCAAAGCGGGGTTGGCAATCAGCCCCAGCATTTT	CAIQSGVGNQPQHF
-	TRBV7-2	-	TRBJ2-7	TGTGCCAGCAGCGCGCCGCCCAGGGCCGAGCAGTACTTC	CASSAPPRAEQYF
-	TRBV5-6	-	TRBJ2-7	TGTGCCAGCAGCTTCCGGGAGAAAGGGGCCTACGAGCAGTACTTC	CASSFREKGAYEQYF
-	TRBV13	-	TRBJ1-1	TGTGCCAGCAGCTTAGGTCAGGGGAGGGGTACTGAAGCTTTCTTT	CASSLGQGRGTEAFF
-	TRBV30	-	TRBJ2-7	TGTGCCTGGAGTGTTGACAGCACCTACGAGCAGTACTTC	CAWSVDSTYEQYF
TRBD1	TRBV7-9	-	TRBJ1-2	TGTGCCAGCAGCTTGGGGTGGCCAGGGGGAAACTATGGCTACACCTTC	CASSLGWPGGNYGYTF
TRBD1	TRBV6-6	-	TRBJ1-1	TGTGCCAGCAGTAGGGACAGAGAGAACACTGAAGCTTTCTTT	CASSRDRENTEAFF
-	TRBV14	few	TRBJ2-1	TGTGCCAGCAGCCAATTTAGCGGTAATGAGCAGTTCTTC	CASSQFSGNEQFF
TRBD1	TRBV19	-	TRBJ2-7	TGTGCCAGTAAACCTTCGACAGGGAGCTCCTACGAGCAGTACTTC	CASKPSTGSSYEQYF
-	TRBV4-1	-	TRBJ2-3	TGCGCCAGCAGCCAAAGCTGGCGGAGTAACACAGATACGCAGTATTTT	CASSQSWRSNTDTQYF
-	TRBV7-9	-	TRBJ2-3	TGTGCCAGCTTACAGGGAGTCACAGATACGCAGTATTTT	CASLQGVTDTQYF
TRBD2	TRBV7-9	-	TRBJ2-1	TGTGCCAGCGAGACTAGCGGGACCTATGAGCAGTTCTTC	CASETSGTYEQFF
-	TRBV7-9	-	TRBJ1-2	TGTGCCAGCAGCTTAAACTTCGGAGACAGTATCTATGGCTACACCTTC	CASSLNFGDSIYGYTF
-	TRBV11-2	-	TRBJ1-4	TGTGCCAGCAGCTTAGTCCCGGAGACAGTCATAGCCAATGAAAAACTGTTTTTT	CASSLVPETVIANEKLFF
TRBD2	TRBV6-5	-	TRBJ2-7	TGTGCCAGCAGTCCACTAGCGGGAGCAACCTACGAGCAGTACTTC	CASSPLAGATYEQYF
TRBD1	TRBV27	few	TRBJ1-1	TGTGCCAGCAGTTTATCACAGGGGGCTACTGAAGCTTTCTTT	CASSLSQGATEAFF
-	TRBV7-9	-	TRBJ1-5	TGTGCCAGCAGCTTAGGGACAGTAGGCAATCAGCCCCAGCATTTT	CASSLGTVGNQPQHF
TRBD2	TRBV7-7	-	TRBJ2-1	TGTGCTAGCAGCTTCGGGACTAGCGGGAGCAAGAATGAGCAGTTCTTC	CASSFGTSGSKNEQFF
TRBD1	TRBV2	-	TRBJ2-5	TGTGCCAGCAGTGAGTACAGGGGGCCGAGTAGGGAGACCCAGTACTTC	CASSEYRGPSRETQYF
TRBD1	TRBV19	once	TRBJ2-2	TGTGCCAGTAGTCAAAGACAGGGGGTGAACACCGGGGAGCTGTTTTTT	CASSQRQGVNTGELFF
-	TRBV11-2	-	TRBJ1-5	TGTGCCAGCAGCCTAATCCCATTTGTGGGCGAAGGTAGCAATCAGCCCCAGCATTTT	CASSLIPFVGEGSNQPQHF